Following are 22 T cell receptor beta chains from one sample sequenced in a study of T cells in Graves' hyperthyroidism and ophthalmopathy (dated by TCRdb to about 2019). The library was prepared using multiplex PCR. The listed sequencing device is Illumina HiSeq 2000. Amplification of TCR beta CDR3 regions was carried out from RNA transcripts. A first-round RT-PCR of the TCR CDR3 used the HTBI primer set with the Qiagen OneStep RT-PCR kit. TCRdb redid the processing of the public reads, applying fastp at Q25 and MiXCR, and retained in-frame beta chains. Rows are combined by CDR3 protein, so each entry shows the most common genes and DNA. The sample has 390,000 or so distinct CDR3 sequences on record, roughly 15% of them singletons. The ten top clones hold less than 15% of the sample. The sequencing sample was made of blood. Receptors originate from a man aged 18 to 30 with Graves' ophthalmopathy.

In nucleotides, the CDR3 is TGTGCCACCAGTGATTTGATGGGAATCGGGGAGCTGTTTTTT. Protein sequence: CATSDLMGIGELFF. V and J are TRBV24-1 and TRBJ2-2; D is unclear. Germline V lookup: CDR1 KGHDR, CDR2 SFDVKD. The germline V and J ends were trimmed by 0 bases and 7 bases, with 8 bases remaining between them. CDR3 length: 14 residues.

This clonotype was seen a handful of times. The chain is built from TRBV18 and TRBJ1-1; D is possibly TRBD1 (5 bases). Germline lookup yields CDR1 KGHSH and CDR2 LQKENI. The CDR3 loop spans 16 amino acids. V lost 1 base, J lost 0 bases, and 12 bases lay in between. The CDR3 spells CASSPLLGRVNTEAFF. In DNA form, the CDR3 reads TGTGCCAGCTCACCACTTTTGGGACGAGTGAACACTGAAGCTTTCTTT.

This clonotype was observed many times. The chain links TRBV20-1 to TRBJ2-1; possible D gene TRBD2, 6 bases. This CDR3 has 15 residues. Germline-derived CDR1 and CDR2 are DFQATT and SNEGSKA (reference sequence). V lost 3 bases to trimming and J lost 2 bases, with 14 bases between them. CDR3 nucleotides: TGCAGTGCTAGCGAACTAGCACCCGCCTACAATGAGCAGTTCTTC. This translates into CSASELAPAYNEQFF.

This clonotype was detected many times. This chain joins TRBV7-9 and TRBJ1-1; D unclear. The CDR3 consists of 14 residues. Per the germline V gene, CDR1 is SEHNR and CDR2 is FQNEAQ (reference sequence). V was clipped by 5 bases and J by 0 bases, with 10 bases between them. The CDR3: CASSESLLNTEAFF. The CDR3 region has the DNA TGTGCCAGCAGCGAGTCCTTATTGAACACTGAAGCTTTCTTT.

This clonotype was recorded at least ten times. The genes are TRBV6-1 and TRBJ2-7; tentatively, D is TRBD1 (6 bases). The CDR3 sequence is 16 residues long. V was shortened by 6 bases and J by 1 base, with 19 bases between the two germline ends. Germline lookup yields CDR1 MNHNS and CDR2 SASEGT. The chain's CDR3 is CASRDPGHQPSYEQYF. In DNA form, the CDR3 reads TGTGCCAGCAGAGATCCGGGACACCAGCCGTCCTACGAGCAGTACTTC.

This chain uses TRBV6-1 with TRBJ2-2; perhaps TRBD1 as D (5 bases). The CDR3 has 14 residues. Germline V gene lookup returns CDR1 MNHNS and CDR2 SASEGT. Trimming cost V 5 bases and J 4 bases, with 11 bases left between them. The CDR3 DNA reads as TGTGCCAGCAGTTCGGCACAGGCCACCGGGGAGCTGTTTTTT. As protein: CASSSAQATGELFF.

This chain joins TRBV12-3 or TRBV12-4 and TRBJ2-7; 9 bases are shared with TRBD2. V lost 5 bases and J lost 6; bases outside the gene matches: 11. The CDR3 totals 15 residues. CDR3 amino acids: CASSRTPGLAVEQYF. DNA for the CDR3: TGTGCCAGCAGTAGGACGCCGGGACTAGCAGTCGAGCAGTACTTC.

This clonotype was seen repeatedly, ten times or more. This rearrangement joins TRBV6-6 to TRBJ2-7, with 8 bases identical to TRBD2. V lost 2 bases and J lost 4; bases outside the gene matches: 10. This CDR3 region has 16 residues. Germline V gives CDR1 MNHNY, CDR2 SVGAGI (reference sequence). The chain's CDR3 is CASSYDGGGFRYEQYF. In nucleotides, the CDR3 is TGTGCCAGCAGTTACGACGGGGGGGGCTTTAGGTACGAGCAGTACTTC.

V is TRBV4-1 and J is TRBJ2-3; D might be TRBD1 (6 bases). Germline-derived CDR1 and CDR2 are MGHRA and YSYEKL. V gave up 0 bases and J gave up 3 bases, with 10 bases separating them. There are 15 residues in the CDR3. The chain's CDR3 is CASSQDHRATDTQYF. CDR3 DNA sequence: TGCGCCAGCAGCCAAGATCACAGGGCAACAGATACGCAGTATTTT.

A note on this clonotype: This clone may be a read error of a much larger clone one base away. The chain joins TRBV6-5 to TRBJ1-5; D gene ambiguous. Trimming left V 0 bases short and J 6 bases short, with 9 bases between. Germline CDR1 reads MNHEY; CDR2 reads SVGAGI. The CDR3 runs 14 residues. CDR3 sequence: CASSYSSMGQPQHF. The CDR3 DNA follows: TGTGCCAGCAGTTACTCGAGTATGGGTCAGCCCCAGCATTTT.

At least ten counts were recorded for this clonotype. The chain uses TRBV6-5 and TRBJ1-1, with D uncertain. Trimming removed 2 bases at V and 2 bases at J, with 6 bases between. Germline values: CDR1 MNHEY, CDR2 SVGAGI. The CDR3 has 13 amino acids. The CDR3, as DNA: TGTGCCAGCAGTTACGACCGAAACACTGAAGCTTTCTTT. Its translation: CASSYDRNTEAFF.

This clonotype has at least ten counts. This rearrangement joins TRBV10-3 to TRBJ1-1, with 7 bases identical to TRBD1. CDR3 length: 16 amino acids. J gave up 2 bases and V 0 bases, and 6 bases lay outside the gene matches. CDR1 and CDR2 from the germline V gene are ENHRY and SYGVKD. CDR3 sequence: CAISESPGGGNTEAFF. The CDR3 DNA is TGTGCCATCAGTGAGTCCCCAGGGGGAGGAAACACTGAAGCTTTCTTT.

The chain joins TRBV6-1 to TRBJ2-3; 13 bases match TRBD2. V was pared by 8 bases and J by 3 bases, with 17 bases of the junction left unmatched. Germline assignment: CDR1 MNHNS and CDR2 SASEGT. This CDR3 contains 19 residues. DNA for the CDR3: TGTGCCAGCCGAGGTCCCCGACTAGCGGGGGGAATTTATACAGATACGCAGTATTTT. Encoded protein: CASRGPRLAGGIYTDTQYF.

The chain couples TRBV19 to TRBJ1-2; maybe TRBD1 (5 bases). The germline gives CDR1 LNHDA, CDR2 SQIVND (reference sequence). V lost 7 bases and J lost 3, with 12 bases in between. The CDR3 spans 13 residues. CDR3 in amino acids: CASTLTEDYGYTF. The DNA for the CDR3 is TGTGCCAGTACCCTGACAGAGGACTATGGCTACACCTTC.

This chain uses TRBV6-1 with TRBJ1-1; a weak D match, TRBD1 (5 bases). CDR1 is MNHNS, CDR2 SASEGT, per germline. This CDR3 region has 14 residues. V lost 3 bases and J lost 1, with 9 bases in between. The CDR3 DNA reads TGTGCCAGCAGTGACAGGGATTCGAACACTGAAGCTTTCTTT. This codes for CASSDRDSNTEAFF.

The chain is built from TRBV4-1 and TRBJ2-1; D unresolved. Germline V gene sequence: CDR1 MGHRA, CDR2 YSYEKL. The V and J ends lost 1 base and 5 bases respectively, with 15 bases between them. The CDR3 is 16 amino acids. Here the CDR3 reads CASSQGSGEAHNEQFF. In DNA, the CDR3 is TGCGCCAGCAGCCAAGGGTCTGGAGAAGCTCACAATGAGCAGTTCTTC.

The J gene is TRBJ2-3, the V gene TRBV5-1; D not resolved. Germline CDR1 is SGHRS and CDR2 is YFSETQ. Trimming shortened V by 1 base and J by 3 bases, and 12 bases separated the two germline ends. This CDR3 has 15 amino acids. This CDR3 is CASSLTGRGTDTQYF. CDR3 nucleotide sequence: TGCGCCAGCAGCTTGACTGGTCGAGGTACAGATACGCAGTATTTT.

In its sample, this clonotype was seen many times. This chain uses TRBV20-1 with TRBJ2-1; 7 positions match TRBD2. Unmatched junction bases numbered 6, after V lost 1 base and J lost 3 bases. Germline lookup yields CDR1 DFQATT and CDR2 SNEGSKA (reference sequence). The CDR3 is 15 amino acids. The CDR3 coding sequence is TGCAGTGCTAGAGTAATAGGACTAGACTACAATGAGCAGTTCTTC. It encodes CSARVIGLDYNEQFF.

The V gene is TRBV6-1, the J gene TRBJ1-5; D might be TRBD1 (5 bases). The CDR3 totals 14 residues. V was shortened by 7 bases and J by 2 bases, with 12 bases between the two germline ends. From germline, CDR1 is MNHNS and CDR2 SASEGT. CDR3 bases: TGTGCCAGCAACTACAGAGGGGGCAATCAGCCCCAGCATTTT. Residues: CASNYRGGNQPQHF.

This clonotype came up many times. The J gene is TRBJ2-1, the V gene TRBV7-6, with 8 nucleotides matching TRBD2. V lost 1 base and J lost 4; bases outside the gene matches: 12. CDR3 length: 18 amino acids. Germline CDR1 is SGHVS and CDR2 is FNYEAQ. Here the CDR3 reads CASSLGSSGPLQYNEQFF. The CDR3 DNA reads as TGTGCCAGCAGCTTAGGATCTAGCGGGCCCCTACAATACAATGAGCAGTTCTTC.

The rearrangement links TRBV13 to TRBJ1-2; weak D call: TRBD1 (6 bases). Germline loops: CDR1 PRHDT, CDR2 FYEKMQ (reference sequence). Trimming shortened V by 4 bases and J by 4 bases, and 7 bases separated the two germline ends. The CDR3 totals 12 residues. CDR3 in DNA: TGTGCCAGCAGCTACAGGGTCTATGGCTACACCTTC. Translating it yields CASSYRVYGYTF.

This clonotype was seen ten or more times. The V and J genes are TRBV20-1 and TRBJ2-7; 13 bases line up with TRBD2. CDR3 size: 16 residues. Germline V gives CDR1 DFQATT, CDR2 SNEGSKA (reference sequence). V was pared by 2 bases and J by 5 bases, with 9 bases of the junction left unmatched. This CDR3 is CSARQWTSGRSHEQYF. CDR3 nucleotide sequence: TGCAGTGCTAGACAGTGGACTAGCGGGAGATCGCACGAGCAGTACTTC.